The rows below give T cell receptor beta chains drawn from one sample of a study of blood T cell repertoires in COVID-19. Produced via immunoSEQ multiplex PCR; TCRdb's table is partial and in-frame only. The sample records about 300,000 clones, around 82% being singletons. Sequenced input: peripheral blood. The receptors originated from a woman in her 50s with acute or convalescent COVID-19. Each CDR3 is given with its conserved first and last residue. Fields, in order: D gene, J gene, clone size, V gene, CDR3 DNA, CDR3 protein. D genes are given only for firm matches. The size of a clone is reported for some rows only, either as once, few or many, or as a class for expanded clones.

>-|TRBJ1-1|-|TRBV6-5
TGTGCCACCTCCCCGGGGGGGGCCACTGAAGCTTTCTTT
CATSPGGATEAFF
>-|TRBJ1-2|-|TRBV2
TGTGCCAGCAGATCACAGGGTAGTGGGGGCTACACCTTC
CASRSQGSGGYTF
>TRBD2|TRBJ2-5|-|TRBV6-5
TGTGCCAGCAGATTAGCGGGAGGGATGGAGACCCAGTACTTC
CASRLAGGMETQYF
>TRBD1|TRBJ2-3|-|TRBV7-2
TGTGCCAGCAGCCCCTACGGGACAGTCACAGATACGCAGTATTTT
CASSPYGTVTDTQYF
>TRBD2|TRBJ2-3|-|TRBV12-5
TGTGCTAGTGGCCCTCCCGAAGGCCCTACTAGCGGGGGGAGTATAGCAACGCAGTATTTT
CASGPPEGPTSGGSIATQYF
>TRBD2|TRBJ2-1|-|TRBV6-4
TGTGCCAGCAGTGGTCGGGTTAGCGGGATAGGCGAGCAGTTCTTC
CASSGRVSGIGEQFF
>TRBD1|TRBJ2-3|many|TRBV7-2
TGTGCCAGCAGGTTAGGACAGGGGGCAGGGACGCAGTATTTT
CASRLGQGAGTQYF
>-|TRBJ2-3|-|TRBV7-9
TGTGCTCCCGGACAGTTTAGCACAGATACGCAGTATTTT
CAPGQFSTDTQYF
>-|TRBJ1-2|few|TRBV25-1
TGTGCCAGCATAGGTCAGGGGCGCAGCTATGGCTACACCTTC
CASIGQGRSYGYTF
>TRBD2|TRBJ2-1|-|TRBV11-3
TGTGCCAGCAGCTTAGTGGATTTGGGACTAGCGGGAACAGAGCAGTTCTTC
CASSLVDLGLAGTEQFF
>-|TRBJ1-4|-|TRBV2
TGTGCCAGCAGCGGTCGGGATGCAACTAATGAAAAACTGTTTTTT
CASSGRDATNEKLFF
>TRBD1|TRBJ2-5|-|TRBV19
TGTGCCAGTAGTACCAAGACAGGGAACCAAGAGACCCAGTACTTC
CASSTKTGNQETQYF
>-|TRBJ2-5|-|TRBV19
TGTGCCAGTAGTATCCGAAGGGGAGAGACCCAGTACTTC
CASSIRRGETQYF
>TRBD2|TRBJ2-1|-|TRBV4-3
TGCGCCAGCAGCCACCCGGGACTAGCGGGAGTCAATGAGCAGTTCTTC
CASSHPGLAGVNEQFF
>TRBD2|TRBJ2-2|-|TRBV24-1
TGTGCCACCAGTGATCCTACTAGCGGGGGACGAGGGGAGCTGTTTTTT
CATSDPTSGGRGELFF
>TRBD1|TRBJ1-2|-|TRBV6-5
TGTGCCAGCAGCCGGGACAGGGGGAGTAGCTACACCTTC
CASSRDRGSSYTF
>-|TRBJ2-7|once|TRBV5-6
TGTGCCAGCAGCCCCCTCGGACTGGGGGAGCAGTACTTC
CASSPLGLGEQYF
>TRBD2|TRBJ2-7|-|TRBV7-9
TGTGCCAGCAGCGCCCTAGCGGGAGGGTACGAGCAGTACTTC
CASSALAGGYEQYF
>-|TRBJ1-1|-|TRBV12-3/TRBV12-4
TGTGCCAGCAGTTTAGCACAGGTTCTCGAAGCTTTCTTT
CASSLAQVLEAFF
>-|TRBJ1-4|-|TRBV6-5
TGTGCCAGCAGTTACGATTCGGGAGAAAAACTGTTTTTT
CASSYDSGEKLFF
>-|TRBJ1-2|few|TRBV4-1
TGCGCCAGCAGCCAACCGCGGACAAAGGATAACTATGGCTACACCTTC
CASSQPRTKDNYGYTF
>-|TRBJ1-6|-|TRBV5-6
TGTGCCAGCAGCTCAGACAGGAGCAATTCACCCCTCCACTTT
CASSSDRSNSPLHF
>-|TRBJ2-3|-|TRBV19
TGTGCCAGTTCCCCGTATGGCCTGACAGATACGCAGTATTTT
CASSPYGLTDTQYF
>TRBD1|TRBJ1-1|-|TRBV11-3
TGTGCCAGCAGCGCCCTGACAGGGGGAACTGAAGCTTTCTTT
CASSALTGGTEAFF
>TRBD2|TRBJ2-2|-|TRBV11-2
TGTGCCAGCAGCACCCTGGGAGGGACTAGCCCCGGGGAGCTGTTTTTT
CASSTLGGTSPGELFF
>TRBD1|TRBJ1-1|-|TRBV5-1
TGCGCCAGCAGCTTAAGGACAGGGCGGGACACTGAAGCTTTCTTT
CASSLRTGRDTEAFF
>-|TRBJ1-3|few|TRBV25-1
TGTGCCAGTAGGGAAGCGGGAAACACCATATATTTT
CASREAGNTIYF
>TRBD1|TRBJ1-6|-|TRBV7-2
TGTGCCAGCAGCTTAGGACAGGGGAACTCCTATAATTCACCCCTCCACTTT
CASSLGQGNSYNSPLHF
>-|TRBJ2-2|-|TRBV19
TGTGCCAGTAGTATAAAGGGAGGAAACACCGGGGAGCTGTTTTTT
CASSIKGGNTGELFF
>-|TRBJ1-5|once|TRBV4-1
TGCGCCAGCAGCCAGCAGGACAGCTATAGCAATCAGCCCCAGCATTTT
CASSQQDSYSNQPQHF
>-|TRBJ1-4|-|TRBV6-1
TGTGCCAGCAGTGAAGGGCATGAAAAACTGTTTTTT
CASSEGHEKLFF
>-|TRBJ2-2|-|TRBV19
TGTGCCAGTACCCCGAGGGGTAGCGGACACACCGGGGAGCTGTTTTTT
CASTPRGSGHTGELFF
>-|TRBJ1-2|once|TRBV29-1
TGCAGCGTTGGCAGGGTCCTGGAGGGCTATGGCTACACCTTC
CSVGRVLEGYGYTF
>-|TRBJ1-2|-|TRBV2
TGTGCCAGCAGTGATGAGGGGGAAATTACCTTC
CASSDEGEITF
>-|TRBJ1-1|few|TRBV6-5
TGTGCCAGCAGTTCAGGTCAGTCCCTTGAAGCTTTCTTT
CASSSGQSLEAFF
>-|TRBJ2-7|-|TRBV18
TGTGCCAGCTCACCGTCAGGGGTGCCCTACGAGCAGTACTTC
CASSPSGVPYEQYF
>-|TRBJ1-6|-|TRBV5-1
TGCGCCAGCAGCGTGGACGGGGATCATTCACCCCTCCACTTT
CASSVDGDHSPLHF